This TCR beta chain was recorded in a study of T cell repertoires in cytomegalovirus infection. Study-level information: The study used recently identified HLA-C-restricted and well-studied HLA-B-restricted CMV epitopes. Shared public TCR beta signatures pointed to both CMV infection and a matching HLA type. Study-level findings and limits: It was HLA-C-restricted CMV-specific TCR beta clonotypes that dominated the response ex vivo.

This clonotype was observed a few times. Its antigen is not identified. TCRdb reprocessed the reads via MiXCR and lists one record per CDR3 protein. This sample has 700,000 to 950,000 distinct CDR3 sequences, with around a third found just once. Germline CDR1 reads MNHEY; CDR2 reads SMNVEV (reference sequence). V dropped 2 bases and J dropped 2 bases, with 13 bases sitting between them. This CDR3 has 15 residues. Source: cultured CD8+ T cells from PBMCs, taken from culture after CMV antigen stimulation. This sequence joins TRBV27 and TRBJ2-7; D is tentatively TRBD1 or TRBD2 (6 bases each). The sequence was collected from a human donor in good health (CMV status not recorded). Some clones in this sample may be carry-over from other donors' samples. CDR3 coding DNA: TGTGCCAGCAGTTTAGGAGGGGGAGAACCCTACGAGCAGTACGTC. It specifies CASSLGGGEPYEQYV.